Below, one T cell receptor (beta chain) is given with its context. The target antigen is unknown. The data belong to a study of shared clonotypes between healthy human individuals. CDR1 and CDR2 from the germline V gene are LNHDA and SQIVND (reference sequence). This CDR3 contains 15 residues. Germline trimming cut 6 bases from V and 4 bases from J; bases unmatched to any gene: 8. Study-level findings and limits: About 5% of naive CD4 clonotypes were shared across four donors.

Each PCR replicate from the sorted subsets contained roughly 210 ng DNA, which is around 30,000 T cell genomes. TCRdb's copy holds only in-frame clones and misses some; the assay was immunoSEQ multiplex PCR. The data show 2,500,000 or so clones, more than 85% seen once. The sequencing input was naive CD4+ T cells from PBMCs. As to subset: CD45RA+ positively selected. V and J are TRBV19 and TRBJ1-4; 7 nucleotides agree with TRBD1. The source of this sequence is a man between 18 and 35 years old in good health. Some clones in this sample may be carry-over from other donors' samples. CDR3 loop: CASRPPGQYNEKLFF. CDR3 sequence (DNA): TGTGCCAGTAGGCCGCCGGGACAGTATAATGAAAAACTGTTTTTT.